This record covers a single T cell receptor beta chain. What it binds is not known. CDR3 length equals 15 residues. V gave up 5 bases and J gave up 6 bases, with 19 bases separating them. Germline CDR1 SEHNR, CDR2 FQNEAQ (reference sequence). The sample originates from a study of a mutant IDH1 vaccine in newly diagnosed glioma. At the level of the study: Patients were started on vaccination 4-6 weeks after radiotherapy alone, or with temozolomide cycles. Study-level points and caveats: Immune responses arising from the vaccine appeared in around 93% of patients. Changes in top peripheral clonotypes did not appear linked to pseudoprogression.

Data came from immunoSEQ multiplex PCR; TCRdb stores just in-frame clones and leaves some out. Here the sample spans about 56,000 clones, around 83% being singletons. Time point described: week 47, end of study. Mutant IDH1 20-mer peptide, at 300 ug, made up each vaccine dose, with topical imiquimod. The source of this sequence is a woman between 50 and 59 years old with glioma. This sample comprised PBMCs, obtained from a glioma patient whose treatment included an IDH1 peptide vaccine. The chain has TRBV7-9 and TRBJ1-2, with D uncertain. CDR3 in DNA: TGTGCCAGCAGCAACCTGGGAGGGCGGGTAGATGGCTACACCTTC. It encodes CASSNLGGRVDGYTF. Looking up the rest from reference TRBV7-9 and TRBJ1-2 gives the full variable domain: DTGVSQNPRHKITKRGQNVTFRCDPISEHNRLYWYRQTLGQGPEFLTYFQNEAQLEKSRLLSDRFSAERPKGSFSTLEIQRTEQGDSAMYLCASSNLGGRVDGYTFGSGTRLTVV.